This TCR beta chain derives from a study of T cell responses to AZD1222 COVID-19 vaccine (dated by TCRdb to about 2021). Regarding the research as a whole: Because spike-specific TCR depth and breadth did not differ between the two schedules, AZD1222 recipients who got a second dose at roughly 4 weeks were pooled with those who got a second dose at roughly 12 weeks. Trial participants were enrolled by age into subgroups of 18-55, 56-69 and 70-plus years, and around 150, 29 and 61 TCR-sequenced participants, respectively, were included in these subgroups. A total of approximately 230 trial participants underwent TCR sequencing, of whom about 210 received two doses of AZD1222 and 26 received two doses of the MenACWY control vaccine. The investigation overall reported the following: Reportedly, close to half of the unique spike-specific TCRs recognized epitopes lying outside the regions that are mutated in the B.1.351 and B.1.1.7 variants. Only five or six AZD1222 recipients were SARS-CoV-2 seropositive at baseline, limiting conclusions about previously exposed vaccinees. Most participants were white British and females outnumbered males, and the authors suggested that clonal diversity may have been underestimated. Because no day 14 peak-response samples were available, repertoires were characterized only after the peak T cell response. The 56-69-year group was small, and its depth increase did not reach significance, likely because of low power. The whole spike protein was spanned by vaccine-associated CD4 TCRs, and dominant responses were seen in regions 160-218 and 743-854. Spike-specific TCR breadth and depth rose significantly after two AZD1222 doses compared with day 0 and with MenACWY recipients.

The time point label of this sample denotes: baseline before first vaccination. Vaccinee samples came from UK trials COV001 and COV002, including a single-blind randomized controlled phase 2/3 trial of AZD1222 (ChAdOx1 nCoV-19) in healthy adults. For TCRbeta chain sequencing, PBMC samples were collected from trial participants at day 0 and at day 28 after the second dose. Trimming removed 3 bases from V and 7 bases from J, leaving 12 bases between the germline ends. CDR1 and CDR2 (SQVTM, ANQGSEA) derive from the germline V gene. The CDR3 starts with the cysteine, ends with the phenylalanine, and has 12 residues. CDR3 DNA only is kept here, 36 bases in frame from base 1. The CDR3 regions of human TCRbeta chains were subjected to immunosequencing. Regarding the original processing steps: TCRs in the repertoires were matched against a reference library of SARS-CoV-2-specific TCRs that had been generated with the MIRA antigen-specificity platform. Breadth was defined as the fraction of unique TCRs that were SARS-CoV-2-associated. Depth was defined as the fraction of total T cells that were SARS-CoV-2-associated. Using the MIRA data, every spike-specific TCR was mapped to the spike region that the TCR reacted to and assigned to either a CD4 or a CD8 class. Log10-transformed breadth and depth values were compared by one-way ANOVA with Sidak's multiple comparisons tests. This is the immuneACCESS table as TCRdb keeps it, with only in-frame sequences that have V and J called. A part of the clones is gone; compared with another copy, unresolved V genes explain less than half, and the rest is unexplained. The D gene and trimming were derived from the DNA, and the V and J assignments and clone size from that table. A total of more than 150,000 clones appear in this sample, 80% to 90% of them only once. The top ten clones comprise around 0.5% of the sample.

Turning to this clone: The antigen it binds to is not known. Qualities for individual bases were not recorded, and no much larger clone is one base off.

This TCR was sampled from an adult in good health. The sequencing here drew on peripheral blood, taken on day 0 of AZD1222 vaccination. Recombination joined TRBV29-1 with TRBJ1-2; no D gene can be assigned with confidence. The DNA reads as follows: TGCAGCGTTGATGGTGGGTTGTCTGGCTACACCTTC. It translates as CSVDGGLSGYTF.